One sample yielded the 18 T cell receptor beta chains listed below, sequenced in a study of monozygotic twins with inflammatory bowel disease. TCRdb reprocessed the 5' RACE reads and keeps a single row for each CDR3 protein, giving no DNA. This table lists approximately 85,000 distinct CDR3 sequences. The sample taken for sequencing was blood. The receptors come from a human donor with ulcerative colitis or Crohn's disease, or a healthy co-twin of an affected twin (not recorded which).

This chain links TRBV7-7 with TRBJ2-7. The CDR3 contains 13 residues. Germline CDR1 is SSHAT and CDR2 is FNYEAQ (reference sequence). CDR3 residues: CASSLTDSYEQYF.

This chain connects TRBV4-2 to TRBJ2-2; no DNA is available, so the TRBD2 call from TCRdb remains unchecked. The CDR3 length is 17 residues. Per the germline V gene, CDR1 is LGHNA and CDR2 is YNFKEQ. This CDR3 is CASSQDRRGWRPGELFF.

This chain joins TRBV6-5 and TRBJ2-5; absent DNA, TCRdb's TRBD2 call cannot be checked. Germline V gives CDR1 MNHEY, CDR2 SVGAGI. The CDR3 covers 17 residues. The CDR3 loop reads CASSYSGLAGLFETQYF.

The V call is TRBV20-1, the J call TRBJ2-6; there is no DNA to check the TCRdb D call of TRBD2. This CDR3 region has 14 residues. Germline V gene lookup returns CDR1 DFQATT and CDR2 SNEGSKA (reference sequence). The CDR3 reads CSATLSGGANVLTF.

CDR3 in amino acids: CASSLSPGGYTF. V is TRBV14 and J is TRBJ1-2; TCRdb picks TRBD1, but there is no DNA to check that call. This CDR3 is built from 12 residues. The V gene's germline CDR1 is SGHDN and CDR2 FVKESK.

The genes are TRBV18 and TRBJ1-4; TCRdb picks TRBD1, but there is no DNA to check that call. CDR1 is KGHSH and CDR2 is LQKENI in the germline V gene. The CDR3 is 16 residues long. The CDR3 reads CASSPPLGQSNEKLFF.

This chain connects TRBV5-1 to TRBJ2-1; as DNA is missing, the TRBD2 call by TCRdb cannot be tested. The germline V gene has CDR1 SGHRS and CDR2 YFSETQ. The length of the CDR3 is 16 residues. Here the CDR3 reads CASSLAPSGVSNEQFF.

The rearrangement uses TRBV20-1 and TRBJ2-1; with no DNA, the TCRdb D assignment of TRBD2 cannot be verified. Germline values: CDR1 DFQATT, CDR2 SNEGSKA (reference sequence). The length of the CDR3 is 18 residues. The chain's CDR3 is CSASIFLAGDSSYNEQFF.

The rearrangement joins TRBV29-1 to TRBJ1-1. In germline, CDR1 is SQVTM, CDR2 ANQGSEA. The CDR3 length is 13 residues. The CDR3 reads CSVDRGGRREAFF.

The rearrangement joins TRBV12-3 or TRBV12-4 to TRBJ1-2. The length of the CDR3 is 14 residues. CDR3 residues: CASKGPAQVYGYTF.

The rearrangement links TRBV20-1 to TRBJ1-5; checking the TCRdb D call of TRBD1 is not possible without DNA. The CDR3 consists of 16 residues. Germline assignment: CDR1 DFQATT and CDR2 SNEGSKA (reference sequence). Here the CDR3 reads CSARNRTRVSNQPQHF.

CDR3 sequence reads: CSARAISRGRDTEAFF. The gene calls are TRBV20-1 and TRBJ1-1; TCRdb lists TRBD1, though no DNA is available to test this call. The CDR3 spans 16 residues. CDR1 and CDR2 from the germline V gene are DFQATT and SNEGSKA (reference sequence).

The J gene is TRBJ2-2, the V gene TRBV5-6. The V gene's germline CDR1 is SGHDT and CDR2 YYEEEE. This CDR3 region has 17 residues. CDR3 sequence: CASSLEINRANTGELFF.

The CDR3 sequence is CASRDFRDNEQFF. This sequence joins TRBV6-2 or TRBV6-3 and TRBJ2-1; TCRdb's D call, TRBD1, is unchecked because there is no DNA. The CDR3 is made up of 13 amino acids. In germline, CDR1 is MNHEY, CDR2 SVGEGT.

The CDR3 region is CASSLGGIGNEQFF. The rearrangement joins TRBV5-1 to TRBJ2-1. CDR3 length equals 14 residues. Germline V lookup: CDR1 SGHRS, CDR2 YFSETQ. The full variable domain, in which reference TRBV5-1 and TRBJ2-1 provide the parts outside the CDR3, is KAGVTQTPRYLIKTRGQQVTLSCSPISGHRSVSWYQQTPGQGLQFLFEYFSETQRNKGNFPGRFSGRQFSNSRSEMNVSTLELGDSALYLCASSLGGIGNEQFFGPGTRLTVL.

The gene calls are TRBV27 and TRBJ2-7; TCRdb reports TRBD1, a call that lacks DNA to check it against. Germline V gene lookup returns CDR1 MNHEY and CDR2 SMNVEV (reference sequence). This CDR3 spans 14 amino acids. The CDR3 protein is CASSSQQGRNEQYF.

This rearrangement joins TRBV7-3 to TRBJ2-6. Germline assignment: CDR1 SGHTA and CDR2 FQGTGA. The CDR3 is 15 residues long. This CDR3 reads CASSLDASGANVLTF.

V gene TRBV6-1 combines with J gene TRBJ2-6. The CDR3 runs to 15 residues. The germline V gene encodes CDR1 MNHNS and CDR2 SASEGT. The CDR3 reads CASCSHSSGANVLTF.